These T cell receptor beta chains were read from a single sample in a study of response to subunit inactivated influenza vaccine. Each CDR3 protein is one row after TCRdb ran MiXCR on the RT-PCR reads. The sample yields hundreds of thousands of distinct CDR3 sequences, around 15% seen once. The sequencing used PBMCs from blood, collected 14 days before vaccination. All receptors come from a man in his forties or fifties who received an inactivated influenza vaccine. CDR3s include the opening cysteine and the closing phenylalanine or tryptophan. D genes are given only for firm matches. Rows may omit the clone size; those that give it use once, few, many or a size class.

TRBJ2-3	TRBV20-1	.	once	TGCAGTGCTTCAGACATACGCACAGATACGCAGTATTTT	CSASDIRTDTQYF
TRBJ1-2	TRBV10-3	TRBD1	.	TGTGCCACCTCAGGGGGTAACTATGGCTACACCTTC	CATSGGNYGYTF
TRBJ2-5	TRBV15	TRBD2	many	TGTGCCACCAGTGACGCTAGCGGGAGTGAGACCCAGTACTTC	CATSDASGSETQYF
TRBJ1-1	TRBV29-1	.	few	TGCAGCGTTGGACCAGAGGCAAACACTGAAGCTTTCTTT	CSVGPEANTEAFF
TRBJ1-2	TRBV2	TRBD1	.	TGTGCCACCCACCAGGGACAGGGGAGCGGCTACACCTTC	CATHQGQGSGYTF
TRBJ2-7	TRBV29-1	TRBD1	.	TGCAGCGTAGCGGACAGGCGCTCCTACGAGCAGTACTTC	CSVADRRSYEQYF
TRBJ2-5	TRBV7-9	.	many	TGTGCCACCCAACGCCGACAGTTTCAAGAGACCCAGTACTTC	CATQRRQFQETQYF
TRBJ2-1	TRBV3-1	TRBD2	.	TGTGCCAGCAGCCAAGGCGGGAGTGCGGACAATGAGCAGTTCTTC	CASSQGGSADNEQFF
TRBJ2-7	TRBV5-1	TRBD1	.	TGCGCCAGCAGCCCCGGGACAGTCAAACTTGTTACCTACGAGCAGTACTTC	CASSPGTVKLVTYEQYF
TRBJ2-7	TRBV5-1	.	.	TGCGCCAGCAGCTTCCGGGGCCGGTTTGAAACCTACGAGCAGTACTTC	CASSFRGRFETYEQYF
TRBJ2-1	TRBV6-4	.	.	TGTGCCAGCAGTGACTCGAGTGGCTCCTACAATGAGCAGTTCTTC	CASSDSSGSYNEQFF
TRBJ1-2	TRBV7-2	.	few	TGTGCCAGCAGCCCCCCGGGGTTACTCTATGGCTACACCTTC	CASSPPGLLYGYTF
TRBJ2-7	TRBV28	.	.	TGTGCCTGCAGGGGAAGCTCCTACGAGCAGTACTTC	CACRGSSYEQYF
TRBJ1-3	TRBV12-3/TRBV12-4	TRBD1	.	TGTGCCAGCATCTCGGACAGGAGAGGAAACACCATATATTTT	CASISDRRGNTIYF
TRBJ2-3	TRBV7-8	TRBD1	.	TGTGCCAGCAGCAGGGACAGGTACCCGCAGTATTTT	CASSRDRYPQYF
TRBJ2-1	TRBV10-3	TRBD1	many	TGTGCCATCTATCTGGGGACAGGTTTCTACCCTAGTTTGAATGAGCAGTTCTTC	CAIYLGTGFYPSLNEQFF
TRBJ2-3	TRBV3-1	.	.	TGTGCCAGCACCCCCAGCGGAGGCTTCTCGACAGATACGCAGTATTTT	CASTPSGGFSTDTQYF
TRBJ2-3	TRBV27	.	.	TGTGCCAGCAGAAGAGCTCGGGTGAGCACAGATACGCAGTATTTT	CASRRARVSTDTQYF